This TCR beta chain was sequenced during a study of blood T cell repertoires in COVID-19. About the study: Samples representing acute and convalescent COVID-19 were sourced from the United States, Italy and Spain. T cells, B-cell-depleted T cells, or PBMCs provided the cDNA or gDNA that served as material.

In the authors' methods: It was from reference gene primer amplification that nucleated cell counts were estimated. Assay used: immunoSEQ multiplex PCR; TCRdb lists only in-frame clones, some missing. That table supplies the V and J calls and clone size; D and trimming were determined from the DNA. The profile shows 90,000 to 120,000 clones, 84% of them singletons. The CDR3 consists of 13 residues. CDR1 is SGHTS, CDR2 YDEGEE, per germline. Trimming removed 7 bases from V and 3 bases from J, with 13 bases in between. The sample was peripheral blood. The chain employs TRBV5-8 and TRBJ2-5; D is unclear. This TCR was recovered from a human donor in a cohort sampled during active COVID-19. DNA for the CDR3: TGTGCCAGCGTACCCGGTGTAAAAGAGACCCAGTACTTC. Amino acids: CASVPGVKETQYF.